This T cell receptor beta chain was documented in a study of low-dose radiotherapy and immunotherapy resistance in tumors. Overall study: Patients of Cohort 1 had 0.5 Gy fractions every 2 weeks, which summed to 6.5 Gy. A total of 13 Gy over 26 weeks was given to Cohort 2 as 1 Gy per fraction every two weeks.

This clonotype was counted ten times or more. The time point was: before trial treatment. Each donor was administered nivolumab, ipilimumab, aspirin, low-dose cyclophosphamide and low-dose radiotherapy. Germline CDR1 is SGHDT and CDR2 is YYEEEE. This CDR3 spans 16 amino acids. V was clipped by 0 bases and J by 2 bases, with 12 bases between them. Alpha and beta chains were covered, as first-strand cDNA relied on TRAV- and TRBV-specific primers. The authors ran roughly 20 PCR cycles to amplify TCRs with a constant-region primer and V-primer adapter. Following isolation, mRNA was amplified via in vitro transcription. TCRdb re-derived calls from the reads in MiXCR, one entry per CDR3 protein. The repertoire holds nearly 95,000 distinct CDR3 sequences, with 9.4% as singletons.

The material was PBMCs, obtained before treatment. The rearrangement uses TRBV5-6 and TRBJ2-1; TRBD2 is a possible D gene (6 bases). The receptor was derived from a male donor with prostate cancer. CDR3 DNA: TGTGCCAGCAGCTTGGCCCGGGAGCGCGCCTACAATGAGCAGTTCTTC. As protein: CASSLARERAYNEQFF.